This entry is about one TCR beta chain. The antigen is undetermined. The CDR3 is 15 residues long. V lost 6 bases and J 0 bases, leaving 15 bases between the germline ends. With random hexamers, 0.5 to 1 ug RNA was reverse transcribed. The TCR beta CDR3 was amplified by immunoSEQ multiplex PCR across 54 Vbeta, 13 Jbeta. From the immunoSEQ multiplex PCR reads, TCRdb called clonotypes with MiXCR, one entry per CDR3 protein. The profile shows about 150,000 distinct CDR3 sequences, about 95% of them singletons. This record comes from a study of CD8 T cells in Susac syndrome. Study-wide findings and caveats: The authors acknowledged that the study's TCR sequencing and HLA analysis involved relatively few individuals.

The V and J genes are TRBV12-3 or TRBV12-4 and TRBJ2-7, with D perhaps matching TRBD2 (6 bases). This TCR was sampled from a human donor with Susac syndrome. Sequences were obtained from CD4+ T cells from PBMCs. As DNA, the CDR3 is TGTGCCAGCAGCGTCGCTAGCGCTCTCTCCTACGAGCAGTACTTC. Translation: CASSVASALSYEQYF.